The entry below gives a single T cell receptor (beta chain) sequence along with its context. The record originates from a study of blood T cell repertoires in COVID-19. At the level of the study: The cDNA or gDNA used as material had been derived from T cells, B-cell-depleted T cells, or PBMCs.

Sequenced by immunoSEQ multiplex PCR; TCRdb stores in-frame clones only, minus some. The table has about 58,000 clones, around 83% seen once. Sequencing was done on a sample of peripheral blood. The sequence was obtained from a human donor in a cohort sampled during active COVID-19.

This CDR3 reads CASSYSTGPSEQFF. The DNA for the CDR3 is TGTGCCAGCAGTTACTCGACTGGCCCTTCGGAGCAGTTCTTC. This chain joins TRBV6-5 and TRBJ2-1; D is ambiguous. The V gene lost 0 bases and the J gene lost 10 bases, with 13 bases spanning the gap. Germline-derived CDR1 and CDR2 are MNHEY and SVGAGI. This CDR3 is built from 14 residues.